This TCR delta chain appears in the sequencing data of a study of γδ T cells in repeated Plasmodium falciparum infection (dated by TCRdb to the early 2020s). Study-wide context: Malian children exposed to intense seasonal malaria transmission were enrolled in the natural-infection arm and compared with Australian children matched for age and gender. In the study, the shaping of the human gammadelta T cell repertoire by repeated Plasmodium falciparum infection was examined using natural infection in Mali and controlled human malaria infection. The gammadelta TCR repertoires from Mali were analysed in two ways: cross-sectionally during periods with no transmission, and longitudinally across episodes of acute febrile malaria. Samples were collected from controlled-infection subjects at baseline, immediately before selected infections, and 21 days after each infection. Roughly 5 malaria-naive U.S. adults underwent four controlled human malaria infections by bites from P. falciparum NF54-infected Anopheles stephensi mosquitoes over around 590 days.

For bulk TCR repertoire analysis, Vgamma9/Vdelta2+ and Vdelta2-negative gammadelta T cell populations were isolated by flow sorting from peripheral blood mononuclear cells. Summary of the overall study and its limitations: Analysis of inter-individual variability in gammadelta T cell responses was limited by the small size of the controlled-infection cohort. Compared with Australian children, Malian children appeared to have Vdelta2-negative gammadelta TCR repertoires that were more clonally expanded, less diverse and less shared. Vgamma9/Vdelta2+ TCR repertoires kept a highly stable polyclonal repertoire across time and infection, and many TCRgamma sequences overlapped between individuals. Waves of new clonotype selection in Vdelta2-negative, largely Vdelta1+, gammadelta TCR repertoires appeared to be driven by repeated controlled infections. Generalizability was limited because the Malian cohort came from a small rural village made up predominantly of one ethnic group.

The library was obtained by multiplex PCR. This sample was sequenced with an Illumina MiSeq. Every sorted gammadelta T cell sample had both its TCR gamma (TRG) and TCR delta (TRD) chains sequenced. Concerning the study's data processing: Repertoire analyses included clonotype tree plots, accumulated frequency of the top 20 clonotypes, diversity index (DI) and D75 metrics. Via CATT, TCRdb reprocessed the public reads, and rows with identical DNA were then joined. TCRdb, not the authors, supplied the V and J calls. A total of about 48,000 delta-chain clones appear in this sample, about 1.5% of them only once. Roughly 8.6% of the sample is held by the ten biggest clonotypes. As encoded in the germline V gene, CDR1 is GEAIGNYY while CDR2 is EKD. The CDR3, cysteine through phenylalanine, is 19 amino acids long. Of all the DNA, just the CDR3 is kept, 57 bases in frame from base 1. About this clone itself: This clone's antigen is unknown. A read error may explain this, as a much larger clone is one base away. At the DNA level, this CDR3 is encoded by other sequences in the same sample as well.

In this chain, TRDV2 is recombined with TRDJ3; 5 matching bases give a weak D call of TRDD3. The J gene is absent in TCRdb and was assigned here via DNA matching to germline. The material sequenced was gamma-delta T cells from blood. The source is a pool of human donors (malaria-infected and uninfected, not separated). The DNA reads as follows: TGTGCCTGTGATTCAACCTCTGCGTCTACCTCCTGGGACACCAGACAGATGTTTTTC. It translates to CACDSTSASTSWDTRQMFF.